This TCR beta chain was identified during a study of cytomegalovirus exposure and HLA in healthy donors. Trimming removed 4 bases from V and 3 bases from J, with 6 bases in between. Germline V gene data show CDR1 as SQVTM and CDR2 as ANQGSEA. This CDR3 contains 11 residues. The PCR had 60 Vbeta and 13 Jbeta primers. Produced via immunoSEQ multiplex PCR; TCRdb's table is partial and in-frame only. The sample lists roughly 110,000 clones, around three quarters occurring once. The chain uses TRBV29-1 and TRBJ1-1, with no clear D. The clonotype comes from a male donor in good health and CMV-seronegative. The specimen sequenced was PBMCs. DNA of the CDR3: TGCAGCGTTGGTTTCGACACTGAAGCTTTCTTT. This translates into CSVGFDTEAFF.